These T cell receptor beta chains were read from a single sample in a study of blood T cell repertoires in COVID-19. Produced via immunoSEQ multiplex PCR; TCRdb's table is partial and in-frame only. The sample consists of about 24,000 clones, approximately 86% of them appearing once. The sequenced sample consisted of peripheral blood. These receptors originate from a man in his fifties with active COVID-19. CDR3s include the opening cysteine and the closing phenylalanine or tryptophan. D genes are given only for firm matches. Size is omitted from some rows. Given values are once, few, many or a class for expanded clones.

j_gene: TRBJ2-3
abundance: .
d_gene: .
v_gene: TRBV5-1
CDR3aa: CASSFGGSTDTQYF
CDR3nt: TGCGCCAGCAGCTTCGGCGGTAGCACAGATACGCAGTATTTT

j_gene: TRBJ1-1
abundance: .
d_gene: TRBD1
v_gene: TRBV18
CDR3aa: CASSPDRANTEAFF
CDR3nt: TGTGCCAGCTCACCCGACAGGGCGAACACTGAAGCTTTCTTT

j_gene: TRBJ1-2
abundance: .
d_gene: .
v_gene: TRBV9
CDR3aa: CASSVGRGGYTF
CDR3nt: TGTGCCAGCAGCGTAGGAAGGGGTGGCTACACCTTC

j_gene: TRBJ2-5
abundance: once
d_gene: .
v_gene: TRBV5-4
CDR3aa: CASSLSQGLRETQYF
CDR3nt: TGTGCCAGCAGCTTGTCTCAGGGGTTAAGAGAGACCCAGTACTTC

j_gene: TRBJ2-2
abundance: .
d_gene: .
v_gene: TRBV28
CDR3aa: CASSPPTVMLGAGELFF
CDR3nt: TGTGCCAGCAGCCCCCCTACCGTCATGCTCGGTGCCGGGGAGCTGTTTTTT

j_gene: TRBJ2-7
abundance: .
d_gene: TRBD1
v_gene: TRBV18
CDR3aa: CASSTGTGSYEQYF
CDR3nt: TGTGCCAGCTCAACCGGGACAGGATCCTACGAGCAGTACTTC

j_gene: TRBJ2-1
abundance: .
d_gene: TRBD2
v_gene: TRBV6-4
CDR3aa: CASSDSGTSRLSEQFF
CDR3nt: TGTGCCAGCAGTGACTCGGGGACTAGCAGGCTCAGCGAGCAGTTCTTC

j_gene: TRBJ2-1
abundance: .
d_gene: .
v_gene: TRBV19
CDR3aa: CASSLAPNEQFF
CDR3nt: TGTGCCAGTAGTCTGGCCCCCAATGAGCAGTTCTTC

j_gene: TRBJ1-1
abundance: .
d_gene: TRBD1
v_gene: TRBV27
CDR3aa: CASRQTGGRMNTEAFF
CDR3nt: TGTGCCAGCAGGCAGACAGGGGGTCGGATGAACACTGAAGCTTTCTTT

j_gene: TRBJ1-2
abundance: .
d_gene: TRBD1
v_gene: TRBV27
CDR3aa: CASRRQGGGYTF
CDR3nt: TGTGCCAGCAGACGACAGGGAGGCGGCTACACCTTC

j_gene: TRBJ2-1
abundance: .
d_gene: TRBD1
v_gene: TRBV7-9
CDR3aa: CASRRFDRDTGNEQFF
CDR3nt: TGTGCCAGCAGGCGGTTCGACAGGGACACGGGCAATGAGCAGTTCTTC

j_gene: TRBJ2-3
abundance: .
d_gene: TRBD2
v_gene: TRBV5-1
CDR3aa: CASSTGLATDTQYF
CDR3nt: TGCGCCAGCAGCACGGGACTAGCAACAGATACGCAGTATTTT

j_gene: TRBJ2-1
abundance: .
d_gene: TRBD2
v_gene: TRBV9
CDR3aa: CASSVVASGLYEQFF
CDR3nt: TGTGCCAGCAGCGTAGTGGCTAGCGGGCTCTATGAGCAGTTCTTC

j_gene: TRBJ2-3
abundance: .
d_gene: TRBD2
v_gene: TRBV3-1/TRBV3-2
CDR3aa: CASSRRLAASTDTQYF
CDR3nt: TGTGCCAGCAGCCGGAGACTAGCAGCTAGCACAGATACGCAGTATTTT

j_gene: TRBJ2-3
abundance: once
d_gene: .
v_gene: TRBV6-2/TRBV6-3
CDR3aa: CASSSPWGTSTDTQYF
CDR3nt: TGTGCCAGCAGTTCCCCCTGGGGGACTAGCACAGATACGCAGTATTTT

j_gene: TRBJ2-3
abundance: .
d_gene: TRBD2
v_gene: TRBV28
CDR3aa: CATLAGGRVDTQYF
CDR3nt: TGTGCCACCTTAGCGGGAGGCCGGGTAGATACGCAGTATTTT